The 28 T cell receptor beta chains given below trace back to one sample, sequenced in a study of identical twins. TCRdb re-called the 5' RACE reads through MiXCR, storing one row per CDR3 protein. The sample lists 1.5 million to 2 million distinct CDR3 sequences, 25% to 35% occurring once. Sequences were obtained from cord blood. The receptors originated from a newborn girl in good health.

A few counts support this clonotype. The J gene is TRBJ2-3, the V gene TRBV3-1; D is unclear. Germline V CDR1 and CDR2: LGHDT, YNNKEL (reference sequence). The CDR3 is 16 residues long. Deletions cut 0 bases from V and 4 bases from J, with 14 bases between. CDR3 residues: CASSQEVSPLADTQYF. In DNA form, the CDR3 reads TGTGCCAGCAGCCAAGAGGTCTCCCCCTTAGCAGATACGCAGTATTTT.

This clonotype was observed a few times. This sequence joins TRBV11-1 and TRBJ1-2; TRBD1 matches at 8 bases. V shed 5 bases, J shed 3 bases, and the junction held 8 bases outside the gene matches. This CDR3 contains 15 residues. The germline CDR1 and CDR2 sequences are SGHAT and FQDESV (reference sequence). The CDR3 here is CASSLRGPGDYGYTF. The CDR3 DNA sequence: TGTGCCAGCAGCCTCAGGGGGCCTGGGGACTATGGCTACACCTTC.

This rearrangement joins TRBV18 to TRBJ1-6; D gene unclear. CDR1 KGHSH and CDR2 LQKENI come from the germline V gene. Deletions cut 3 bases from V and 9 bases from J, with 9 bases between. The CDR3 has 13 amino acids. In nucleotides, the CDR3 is TGTGCCAGCTCACCGCGACCAGGTTCACCCCTCCACTTT. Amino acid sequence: CASSPRPGSPLHF.

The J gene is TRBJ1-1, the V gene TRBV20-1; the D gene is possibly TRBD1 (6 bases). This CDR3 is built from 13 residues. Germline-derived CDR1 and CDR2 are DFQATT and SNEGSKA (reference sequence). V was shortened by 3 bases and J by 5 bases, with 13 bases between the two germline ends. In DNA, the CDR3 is TGCAGTGCTAGGGGGCAGGGACATACTGAAGCTTTCTTT. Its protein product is CSARGQGHTEAFF.

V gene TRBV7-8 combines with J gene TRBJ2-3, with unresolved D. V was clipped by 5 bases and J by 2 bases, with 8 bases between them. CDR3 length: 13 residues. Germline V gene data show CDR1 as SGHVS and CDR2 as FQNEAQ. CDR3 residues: CASSIRPTDTQYF. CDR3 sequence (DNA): TGTGCCAGCAGCATAAGACCCACAGATACGCAGTATTTT.

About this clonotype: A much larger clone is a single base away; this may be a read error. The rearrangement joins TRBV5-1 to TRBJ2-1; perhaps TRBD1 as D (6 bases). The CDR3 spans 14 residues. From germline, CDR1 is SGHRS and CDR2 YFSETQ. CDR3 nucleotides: TGCGCCGGCAGCTTGGGGGCCACCTACAATGAGCAGTTCTTC. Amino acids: CAGSLGATYNEQFF.

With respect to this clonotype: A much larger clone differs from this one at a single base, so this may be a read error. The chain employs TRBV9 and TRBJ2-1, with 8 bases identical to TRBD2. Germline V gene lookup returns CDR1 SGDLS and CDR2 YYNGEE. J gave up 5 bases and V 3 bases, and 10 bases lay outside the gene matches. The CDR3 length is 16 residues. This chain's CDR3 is CASSAVSGAPHNEQFF. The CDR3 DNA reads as TGTGCCAGCAGCGCCGTTAGCGGGGCCCCGCACAATGAGCAGTTCTTC. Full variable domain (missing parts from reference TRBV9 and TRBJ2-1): DSGVTQTPKHLITATGQRVTLRCSPRSGDLSVYWYQQSLDQGLQFLIQYYNGEERAKGNILERFSAQQFPDLHSELNLSSLELGDSALYFCASSAVSGAPHNEQFFGPGTRLTVL.

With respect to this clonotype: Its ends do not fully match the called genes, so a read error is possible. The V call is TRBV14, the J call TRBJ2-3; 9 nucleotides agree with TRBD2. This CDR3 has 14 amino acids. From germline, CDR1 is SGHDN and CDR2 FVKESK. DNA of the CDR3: TGTGCCAGCAGCCAAGTAATAGCGGGAGATAAGCAGTATTTT. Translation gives CASSQVIAGDKQYF.

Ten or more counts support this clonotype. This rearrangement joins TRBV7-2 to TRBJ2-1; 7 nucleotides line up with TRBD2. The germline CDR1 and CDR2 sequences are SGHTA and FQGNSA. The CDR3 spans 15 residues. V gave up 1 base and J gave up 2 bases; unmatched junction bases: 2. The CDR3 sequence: CASSLELAAYNEQFF. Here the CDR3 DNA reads TGTGCCAGCAGCTTAGAGCTAGCGGCCTACAATGAGCAGTTCTTC.

This chain's CDR3 is CSARVASGRLTYNEQFF. The CDR3 bases are TGCAGTGCTAGAGTTGCTAGCGGGAGACTGACCTACAATGAGCAGTTCTTC. This rearrangement joins TRBV20-1 to TRBJ2-1, with 10 bases aligning to TRBD2. The CDR3 consists of 17 residues. V gave up 1 base and J gave up 2 bases; unmatched junction bases: 8. Germline V gene sequence: CDR1 DFQATT, CDR2 SNEGSKA (reference sequence).

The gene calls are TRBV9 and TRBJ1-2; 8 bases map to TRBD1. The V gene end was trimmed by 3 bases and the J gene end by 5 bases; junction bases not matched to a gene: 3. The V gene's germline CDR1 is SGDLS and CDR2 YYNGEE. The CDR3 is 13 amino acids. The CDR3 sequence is CASSAGGWYGYTF. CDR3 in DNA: TGTGCCAGCAGCGCAGGGGGCTGGTATGGCTACACCTTC.

CDR3 nucleotide sequence: TGTGCCACCACAGAGACTAGCGGGAGTCAGCAGTTCTTC. The encoded protein is CATTETSGSQQFF. The chain uses TRBV24-1 and TRBJ2-1, with 12 nucleotides matching TRBD2. Germline values: CDR1 KGHDR, CDR2 SFDVKD. The ends lost 8 bases at V and 11 bases at J; junction bases unmatched: 6. CDR3 length: 13 amino acids.

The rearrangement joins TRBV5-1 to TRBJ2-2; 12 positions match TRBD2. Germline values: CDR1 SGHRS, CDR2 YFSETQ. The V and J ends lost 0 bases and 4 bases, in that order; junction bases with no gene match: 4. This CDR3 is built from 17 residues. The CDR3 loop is CASSLGLAGVLTGELFF. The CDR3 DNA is TGCGCCAGCAGCTTGGGACTAGCGGGGGTACTCACCGGGGAGCTGTTTTTT.

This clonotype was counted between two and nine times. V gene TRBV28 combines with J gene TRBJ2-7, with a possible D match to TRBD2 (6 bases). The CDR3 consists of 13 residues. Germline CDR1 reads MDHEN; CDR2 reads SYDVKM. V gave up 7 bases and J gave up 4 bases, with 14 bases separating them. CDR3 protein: CASTSGTLYEQYF. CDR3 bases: TGTGCCAGCACCTCCGGGACTCTATACGAGCAGTACTTC.

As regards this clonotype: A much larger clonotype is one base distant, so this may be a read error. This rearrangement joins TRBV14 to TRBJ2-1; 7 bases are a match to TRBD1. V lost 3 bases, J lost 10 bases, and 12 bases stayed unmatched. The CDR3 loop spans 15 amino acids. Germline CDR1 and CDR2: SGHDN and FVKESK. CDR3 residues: CASSHRDRETYEQFF. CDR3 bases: TGTGCCAGCAGCCATAGAGACAGGGAGACCTACGAGCAGTTCTTC.

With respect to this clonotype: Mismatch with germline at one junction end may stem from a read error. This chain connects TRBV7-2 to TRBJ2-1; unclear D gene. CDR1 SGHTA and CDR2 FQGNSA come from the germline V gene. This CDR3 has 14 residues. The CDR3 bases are TGTGCCAGCAGCTTAGGGAGCCTTTCTAATGAGCGGTTCTTC. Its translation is CASSLGSLSNERFF.

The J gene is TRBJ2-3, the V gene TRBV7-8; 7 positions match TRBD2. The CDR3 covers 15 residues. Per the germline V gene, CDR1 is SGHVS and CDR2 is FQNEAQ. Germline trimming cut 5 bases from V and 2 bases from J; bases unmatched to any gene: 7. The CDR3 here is CASSPIKRDTDTQYF. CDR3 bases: TGTGCCAGCAGCCCGATCAAGCGGGACACAGATACGCAGTATTTT. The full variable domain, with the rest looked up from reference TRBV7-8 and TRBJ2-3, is GAGVSQSPRYKVAKRGQDVALRCDPISGHVSLFWYQQALGQGPEFLTYFQNEAQLDKSGLPSDRFFAERPEGSVSTLKIQRTQQEDSAVYLCASSPIKRDTDTQYFGPGTRLTVL.

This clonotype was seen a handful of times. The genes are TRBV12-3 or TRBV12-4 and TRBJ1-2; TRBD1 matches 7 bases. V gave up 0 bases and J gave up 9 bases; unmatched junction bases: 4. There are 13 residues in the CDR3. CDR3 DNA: TGTGCCAGCAGTTTAGCGGGGACAGTAAGCTACACCTTC. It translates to CASSLAGTVSYTF.

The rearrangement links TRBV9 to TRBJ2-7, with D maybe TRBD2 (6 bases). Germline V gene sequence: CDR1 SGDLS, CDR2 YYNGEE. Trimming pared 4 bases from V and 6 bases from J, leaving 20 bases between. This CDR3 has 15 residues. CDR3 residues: CASSKIADPTCEQYF. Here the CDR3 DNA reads TGTGCCAGCAGCAAAATAGCGGACCCGACCTGCGAGCAGTACTTC.

The CDR3 nucleotides are TGCGCCAGCAGCCACCGATACCCCGGGACAGGGTCAACTGAAGCTTTCTTT. Translating gives CASSHRYPGTGSTEAFF. V usage is TRBV4-1 and J usage is TRBJ1-1; TRBD1 aligns across 9 bases. Germline values: CDR1 MGHRA, CDR2 YSYEKL. CDR3 size: 17 residues. With 3 bases clipped from V and 5 bases from J, the junction kept 13 bases outside the gene matches.

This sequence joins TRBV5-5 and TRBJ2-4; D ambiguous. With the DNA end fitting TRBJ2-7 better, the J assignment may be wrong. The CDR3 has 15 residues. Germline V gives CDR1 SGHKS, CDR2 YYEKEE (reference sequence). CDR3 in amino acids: CASSLRDLQTYEQYF. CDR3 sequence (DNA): TGTGCCAGCAGCTTACGAGACTTACAGACCTACGAGCAGTACTTC.

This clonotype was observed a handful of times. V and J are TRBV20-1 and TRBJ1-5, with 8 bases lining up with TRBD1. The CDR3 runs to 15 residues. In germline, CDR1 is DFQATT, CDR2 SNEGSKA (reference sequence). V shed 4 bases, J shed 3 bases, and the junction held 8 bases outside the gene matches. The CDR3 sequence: CSAILQGGNNQPQHF. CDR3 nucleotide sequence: TGCAGTGCTATTTTACAGGGGGGGAACAATCAGCCCCAGCATTTT.

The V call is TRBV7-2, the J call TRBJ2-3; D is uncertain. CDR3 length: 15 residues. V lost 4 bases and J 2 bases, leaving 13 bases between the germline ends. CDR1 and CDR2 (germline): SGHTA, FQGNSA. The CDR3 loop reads CASSSQATHTDTQYF. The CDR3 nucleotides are TGTGCCAGCAGCTCCCAGGCTACCCACACAGATACGCAGTATTTT.

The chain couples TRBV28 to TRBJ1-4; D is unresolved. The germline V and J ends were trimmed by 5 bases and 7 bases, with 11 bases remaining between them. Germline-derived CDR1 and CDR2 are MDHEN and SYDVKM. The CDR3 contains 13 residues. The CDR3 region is CASSHPSGEKLFF. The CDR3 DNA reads TGTGCCAGCAGTCACCCTTCCGGTGAAAAACTGTTTTTT.

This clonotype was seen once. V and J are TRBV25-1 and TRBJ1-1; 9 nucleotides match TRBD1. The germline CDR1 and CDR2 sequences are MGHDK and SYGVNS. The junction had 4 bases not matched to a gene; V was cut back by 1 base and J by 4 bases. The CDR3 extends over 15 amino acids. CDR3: CASSESVQGATEAFF. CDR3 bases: TGTGCCAGCAGTGAATCCGTACAGGGGGCCACTGAAGCTTTCTTT.

CDR3 in amino acids: CASPRGTGVYEQYF. The CDR3 DNA sequence: TGTGCCAGCCCGCGCGGGACAGGGGTATACGAGCAGTACTTC. The genes are TRBV14 and TRBJ2-5, with 10 bases fitting TRBD1. The end of the DNA fits TRBJ2-7 better, so the J call may be wrong. The CDR3 spans 14 residues. The germline CDR1 and CDR2 sequences are SGHDN and FVKESK.

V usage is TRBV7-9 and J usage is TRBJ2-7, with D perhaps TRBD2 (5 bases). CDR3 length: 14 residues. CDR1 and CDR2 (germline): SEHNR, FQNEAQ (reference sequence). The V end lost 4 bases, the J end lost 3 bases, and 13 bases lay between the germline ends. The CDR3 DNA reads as TGTGCCAGCAGCTCTATACTAGGCCACTACGAGCAGTACTTC. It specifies CASSSILGHYEQYF.

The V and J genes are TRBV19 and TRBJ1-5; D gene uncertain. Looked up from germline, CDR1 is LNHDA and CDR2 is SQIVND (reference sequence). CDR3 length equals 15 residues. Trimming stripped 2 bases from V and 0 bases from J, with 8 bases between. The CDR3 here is CASSIRRYSNQPQHF. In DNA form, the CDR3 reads TGTGCCAGTAGTATACGGCGGTATAGCAATCAGCCCCAGCATTTT.